The T cell receptor (beta chain) under discussion was sequenced for a study of response to subunit inactivated influenza vaccine. Study-level results: Seasonal influenza vaccination, on each occasion, was suggested by the authors to recruit few new T cells.

V was pared by 3 bases and J by 2 bases, with 5 bases of the junction left unmatched. The CDR3 length is 15 residues. The germline CDR1 and CDR2 sequences are SQVTM and ANQGSEA. Comments on this clonotype: What it binds is unknown.

In TCRdb, the RT-PCR reads were re-called with MiXCR into one record per CDR3 protein. The sample carries hundreds of thousands of distinct CDR3 sequences, just over 20% recorded once. Material: PBMCs from blood, obtained less than 22 months after vaccination. This receptor was taken from a man between 50 and 69 years old who received an inactivated influenza vaccine. This sequence joins TRBV29-1 and TRBJ2-5; 11 positions match TRBD2. The chain's CDR3 is CSVDTSGSFQETQYF. In DNA, the CDR3 is TGCAGCGTTGACACTAGCGGGAGTTTTCAAGAGACCCAGTACTTC.